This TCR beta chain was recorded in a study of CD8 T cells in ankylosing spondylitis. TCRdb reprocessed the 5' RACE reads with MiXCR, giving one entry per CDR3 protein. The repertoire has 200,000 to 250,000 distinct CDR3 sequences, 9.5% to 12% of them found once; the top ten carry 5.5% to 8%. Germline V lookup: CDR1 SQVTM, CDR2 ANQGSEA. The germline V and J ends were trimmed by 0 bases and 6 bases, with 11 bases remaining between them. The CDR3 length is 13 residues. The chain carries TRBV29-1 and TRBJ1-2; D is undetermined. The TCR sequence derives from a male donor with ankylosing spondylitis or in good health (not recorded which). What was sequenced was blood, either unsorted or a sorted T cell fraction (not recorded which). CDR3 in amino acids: CSVEDGWRDGYTF. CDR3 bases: TGCAGCGTTGAAGATGGCTGGAGGGATGGCTACACCTTC.